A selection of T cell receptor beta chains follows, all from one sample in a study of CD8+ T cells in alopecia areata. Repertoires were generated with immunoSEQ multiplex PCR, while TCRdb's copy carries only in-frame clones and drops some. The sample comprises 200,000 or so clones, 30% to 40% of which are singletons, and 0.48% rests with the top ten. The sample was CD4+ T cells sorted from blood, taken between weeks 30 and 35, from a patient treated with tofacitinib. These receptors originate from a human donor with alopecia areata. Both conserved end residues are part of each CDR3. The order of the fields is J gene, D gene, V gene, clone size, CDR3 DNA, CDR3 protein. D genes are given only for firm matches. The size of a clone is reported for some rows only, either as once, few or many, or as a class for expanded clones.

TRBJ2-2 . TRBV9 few TGTGCCAGCAGCGTAGCCTCGAACACCGGGGAGCTGTTTTTT CASSVASNTGELFF
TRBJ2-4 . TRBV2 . TGTGCCAGCAGTGAGGGCAGTTGGGGAAACATTCAGTACTTC CASSEGSWGNIQYF
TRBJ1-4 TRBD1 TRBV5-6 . TGTGCCAGCAGCTTGGGACAGGGTAATGAAAAACTGTTTTTT CASSLGQGNEKLFF
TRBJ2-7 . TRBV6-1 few TGTGCCAGCAGTGAAGCTAGCCAGGGCTCCTACGAGCAGTACTTC CASSEASQGSYEQYF
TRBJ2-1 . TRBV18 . TGTGCCAGCGCGGGGACGGCAAACAATGAGCAGTTCTTC CASAGTANNEQFF
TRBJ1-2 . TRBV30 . TGTGCCTGGAGTCCGGGGAACGGGGGCTACACCTTC CAWSPGNGGYTF
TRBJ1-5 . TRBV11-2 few TGTGCCAGCAGCTTAGCCCACGGGCCGAACAATCAGCCCCAGCATTTT CASSLAHGPNNQPQHF
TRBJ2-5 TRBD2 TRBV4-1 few TGCGCCAGCCGTGCGGGACTAGCGGGCCAAGAGACCCAGTACTTC CASRAGLAGQETQYF
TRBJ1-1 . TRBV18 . TGTGCCAGCTCACCATCCGGACAGCCGAACACTGAAGCTTTCTTT CASSPSGQPNTEAFF
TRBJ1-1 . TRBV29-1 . TGCAGCGTCGTGGGTCTTTACGTAGAAGCTTTCTTT CSVVGLYVEAFF
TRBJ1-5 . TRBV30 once TGTGCCTGGGTCGGGAAAGGACGAGGGAACAGCAATCAGCCCCAGCATTTT CAWVGKGRGNSNQPQHF
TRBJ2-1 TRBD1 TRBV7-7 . TGTGCTAGCAGCTTAGCGACAGGGGTGGTGGATGAGCAGTTCTTC CASSLATGVVDEQFF
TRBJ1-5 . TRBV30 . TGTGCCTGGAGTGTACAGGGAAATCAGCCCCAGCATTTT CAWSVQGNQPQHF
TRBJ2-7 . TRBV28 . TGTGCCAGCTCACTTTTCAACGAGCGGTACTTC CASSLFNERYF
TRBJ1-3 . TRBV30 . TGTGCCTGGAGCCCCCCTTTTTCTCCCTCTGGAAACACCATATATTTT CAWSPPFSPSGNTIYF